The sequence of this TCR beta chain was determined in a study of cytomegalovirus exposure and HLA in healthy donors. Overall study context: As an earlier analysis found, around 170 million T cells yielded about 120 million unique TCR beta sequences. General observations from the study: The study recorded over 150 TCR beta chains that were cytomegalovirus-associated. For TCR beta chains, V- and J-gene trimming was later linked to a missense DCLRE1C variant. CMV serostatus was the only immune exposure information that was available.

PCR was performed using 60 Vbeta and 13 Jbeta primers. Using immunoSEQ multiplex PCR, the repertoire was profiled, and TCRdb retains in-frame clones only, with some absent. The sample lists 100,000 to 150,000 clones; about 11% were seen once. Turning to this clone: What it binds is unknown.

The junction had 14 bases not matched to a gene; V was cut back by 4 bases and J by 4 bases. Germline V gives CDR1 SEHNR, CDR2 FQNEAQ (reference sequence). This CDR3 is 19 amino acids long. This chain joins TRBV7-9 and TRBJ2-5; 14 nucleotides align to TRBD2. This TCR came from a young woman in good health and CMV-seropositive. The specimen was PBMCs. CDR3 protein: CASSSRSGTSGRLGETQYF. Here the CDR3 DNA reads TGTGCCAGCAGCTCACGATCCGGGACTAGCGGGAGACTTGGAGAGACCCAGTACTTC.